This T cell receptor beta chain was retrieved from a study of blood T cell repertoires in COVID-19. Turning to the study itself: Samples of COVID-19 (acute and convalescent) were obtained from the United States, Italy and Spain.

This CDR3 spans 13 amino acids. Trimming at V came to 8 bases and at J to 7 bases, leaving 8 bases not matched to a gene. As handled by the study authors: Reference gene primer amplification gave estimated nucleated cell counts. Only in-frame clones appear in the TCRdb table, and some are missing; sequencing was by immunoSEQ multiplex PCR. For V, J and clone size, that table is used; D and trimming come from the DNA. In the table there are tens of thousands of clones, around nine tenths of which are singletons. Seattle enrolled patients during active infection and tracked them longitudinally. The sequencing sample was made of peripheral blood. The gene calls are TRBV12-3 or TRBV12-4 and TRBJ2-5; 9 bases are shared with TRBD2. This clonotype originated in a man older than 75 with COVID-19, enrolled during active disease. The CDR3 spells CASSIAGEGTQYF. The CDR3 nucleotides read TGTGCCAGCTCTATAGCGGGGGAAGGGACCCAGTACTTC.